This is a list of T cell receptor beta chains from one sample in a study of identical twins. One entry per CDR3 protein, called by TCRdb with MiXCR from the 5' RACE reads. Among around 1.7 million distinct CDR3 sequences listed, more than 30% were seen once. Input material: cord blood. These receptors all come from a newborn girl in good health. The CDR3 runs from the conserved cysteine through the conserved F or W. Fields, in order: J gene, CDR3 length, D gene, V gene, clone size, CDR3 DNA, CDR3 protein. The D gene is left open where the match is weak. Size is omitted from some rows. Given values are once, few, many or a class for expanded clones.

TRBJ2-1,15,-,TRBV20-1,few,TGCAGTGCCCCAACCCCCAGGGGAGGAGACAATGAGCAGTTCTTC,CSAPTPRGGDNEQFF
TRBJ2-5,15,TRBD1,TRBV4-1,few,TGCGCCAGCAGCCAGCACGGGACAGGCCAAGAGACCCAGTACTTC,CASSQHGTGQETQYF
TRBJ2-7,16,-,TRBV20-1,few,TGCAGTGCTAAAAGGGGGGCGGGCCTCTTAGGCAATGAGCAGTACTTC,CSAKRGAGLLGNEQYF
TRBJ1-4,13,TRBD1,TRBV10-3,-,TGTGCCATCAGGGACAGGGGCGGTGAAAAACTGTTTTTT,CAIRDRGGEKLFF
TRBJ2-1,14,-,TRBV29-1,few,TGCAGCGTTGAGTTTGCTAGCCGTTGGAATGAGCAGTTCTTC,CSVEFASRWNEQFF
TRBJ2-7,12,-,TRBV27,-,TGTGCCAGCAATGGGGTTGTTGGTGAGCAGTACTTC,CASNGVVGEQYF
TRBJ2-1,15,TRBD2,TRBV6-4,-,TGTGCCAGCAGCATCAGAGCGGGGGGATACAATGAGCAGTTCTTC,CASSIRAGGYNEQFF
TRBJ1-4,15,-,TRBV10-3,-,TGTGCCATCAGTAGGTACGCAACAACTAATGAAAAACTGTTTTTT,CAISRYATTNEKLFF
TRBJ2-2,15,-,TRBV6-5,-,TGTGCCAGCAGTTACCAGCCCTCCTCGACCGGGGAGCTGTTTTTT,CASSYQPSSTGELFF
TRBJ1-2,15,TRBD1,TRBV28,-,TGTGCCAGCAGTCCAGAAACCGGGACAGCTTATGGCCACACCTTC,CASSPETGTAYGHTF
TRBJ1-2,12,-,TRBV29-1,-,TGCAGCGTTGAAGAGGGACTCCCGTATCACACCTTC,CSVEEGLPYHTF
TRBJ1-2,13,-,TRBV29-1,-,TGCAGCGTTGTAGGGGGTGTGGGCTATGGCTACACCTTC,CSVVGGVGYGYTF
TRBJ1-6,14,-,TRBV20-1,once,TGCAGTGCTCGAAGGGGCGTAGGGCATTCACCCCTCCACTTT,CSARRGVGHSPLHF
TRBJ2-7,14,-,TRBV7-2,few,TGTGCCAGCAGTTTAGGCCCGGGGACCTACGAGCAGTACTTC,CASSLGPGTYEQYF
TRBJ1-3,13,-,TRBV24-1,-,TGTGCCACCAGTGGGACTGTTGGAAACACCATATATTTT,CATSGTVGNTIYF